These 9 T cell receptor beta chains were sequenced from one sample in a study of blood T cell repertoires in COVID-19. Using immunoSEQ multiplex PCR, the repertoire was profiled, and TCRdb retains in-frame clones only, with some absent. The data show over 70,000 clones, 70% to 80% seen once. Material for sequencing was peripheral blood. The receptors here all came from a man between 65 and 80 years old with active or convalescent COVID-19.

In this sample, this clone turned up many times. The chain joins TRBV7-5 to TRBJ1-2. TRBV7-5 is a listed pseudogene. The CDR3 extends over 18 amino acids. CDR3 region: CVRSLRSRPDVLPGGYTF. The CDR3, as DNA: TGTGTCAGAAGCTTAAGGTCCAGGCCAGACGTCCTACCGGGGGGCTACACCTTC.

This clone was recorded only once. This rearrangement joins TRBV15 to TRBJ2-5; 8 nucleotides agree with TRBD2. Germline values: CDR1 LNHNV, CDR2 YYDKDF (reference sequence). The length of the CDR3 is 15 residues. The J segment lost 1 base and the V segment lost 5 bases, leaving 6 bases of the junction unmatched. This CDR3 reads CATSRIAGLQETQYF. DNA of the CDR3: TGTGCCACCAGCCGGATAGCGGGGCTCCAAGAGACCCAGTACTTC.

As concerns this clone: One end of the junction varies from germline; a read error may be responsible. The chain combines TRBV30 with TRBJ1-2, with a possible D match to TRBD1 (5 bases). Per germline, CDR1 GTSNPN and CDR2 SVGIG (reference sequence). The CDR3 length is 12 residues. CDR3: CAWKLFGAGRNF. DNA of the CDR3: TGTGCCTGGAAATTGTTTGGGGCAGGGCGAAACTTC.

The CDR3: CATSRDTLGGYTF. The CDR3 DNA is TGTGCCACCAGCCGGGACACCCTGGGGGGCTACACCTTC. The V gene is TRBV24-1, the J gene TRBJ1-2; the D gene is possibly TRBD1 (6 bases). Trimming stripped 7 bases from V and 8 bases from J, with 16 bases between. This CDR3 spans 13 amino acids. CDR1 and CDR2 from the germline V gene are KGHDR and SFDVKD.

CDR3 nucleotide sequence: TGTGCCAGCAGCGAGGGGGCTGTGGGGGTTAACTATGGCTACACCTTC. This sequence encodes CASSEGAVGVNYGYTF. This sequence joins TRBV9 and TRBJ1-2; TRBD1 matches 7 bases. This CDR3 contains 16 residues. Germline V gives CDR1 SGDLS, CDR2 YYNGEE. Losses at the gene ends were 3 bases for V and 1 base for J; bases not matched to a gene: 9.

This chain links TRBV30 with TRBJ2-3, with 11 positions matching TRBD1. The V and J ends lost 7 bases and 5 bases, in that order; junction bases with no gene match: 5. The CDR3 spans 13 residues. From germline, CDR1 is GTSNPN and CDR2 SVGIG (reference sequence). CDR3 sequence (DNA): TGTGCCTTCCGGGACAGGGGGGTAGATACGCAGTATTTT. Its translation is CAFRDRGVDTQYF.

The chain uses TRBV12-3 or TRBV12-4 and TRBJ2-1; 8 bases are a match to TRBD2. This CDR3 has 13 residues. V lost 11 bases, J lost 6 bases, and 9 bases stayed unmatched. This chain's CDR3 is CAGNVGLGNEQFF. In DNA form, the CDR3 reads TGTGCCGGCAACGTGGGACTAGGCAATGAGCAGTTCTTC.

The rearrangement links TRBV6-5 to TRBJ2-3, with 9 bases matching TRBD1. Germline CDR1 MNHEY, CDR2 SVGAGI. J lost 4 bases, V lost 6 bases, and 8 bases had no gene match. There are 15 residues in the CDR3. The CDR3 DNA is TGTGCCAGCAGAACAGGACAGGGGCGGGCAGATACGCAGTATTTT. Translation gives CASRTGQGRADTQYF.

This chain links TRBV4-1 with TRBJ2-3; no definite D call. Trimming stripped 1 base from V and 2 bases from J, with 4 bases between. The germline V gene has CDR1 MGHRA and CDR2 YSYEKL. CDR3 length: 13 amino acids. As DNA, the CDR3 is TGCGCCAGCAGCCAAGGGCACACAGATACGCAGTATTTT. This encodes CASSQGHTDTQYF.